One and the same sample provided the 26 T cell receptor beta chains below, sequenced in a study of glioma-infiltrating T cells. Using RNA template, CDR3s of TCR alpha and beta were amplified with iRepertoire arm-PCR. TCRdb analysed the multiplex PCR reads with MiXCR anew, one entry per CDR3 protein. The data contain approximately 190,000 distinct CDR3 sequences, 32% of them singletons. Material for sequencing was glioma tissue, nonneoplastic brain tissue, or PBMCs (not recorded which). These receptors were taken from a human donor with low-grade glioma or glioblastoma, undergoing nonglioma brain surgery, or in good health (not recorded which).

This clonotype has more than one count but fewer than ten. This chain connects TRBV29-1 to TRBJ2-3; possibly TRBD2 for D (5 bases). V shed 8 bases and J shed 0 bases, with 18 bases lying between them. The CDR3 covers 15 residues. CDR1 SQVTM and CDR2 ANQGSEA come from the germline V gene. The CDR3: CSPVVVLASTDTQYF. The CDR3 nucleotides read TGCAGCCCCGTTGTGGTTCTAGCAAGCACAGATACGCAGTATTTT.

Concerning this clonotype itself: The CDR3 end shows no conserved phenylalanine or tryptophan, and so a read error is likely. The chain combines TRBV12-3 or TRBV12-4 with TRBJ1-2, with no clear D. The V gene lost 6 bases and the J gene lost 10 bases, with 18 bases spanning the gap. This CDR3 is 13 amino acids long. CDR3 DNA: TGTGCCAGCAGCCCACGGAGGGTCGGGGACTACACCTCC. This encodes CASSPRRVGDYTS.

This clonotype was seen at least ten times. CDR3 DNA: TGTGCCAGCAGCTTACCTCCCAGGGGGTTGATCGAGACCCAGTACTTC. Its protein is CASSLPPRGLIETQYF. The rearrangement uses TRBV7-2 and TRBJ2-5; 7 positions agree with TRBD1. Per the germline V gene, CDR1 is SGHTA and CDR2 is FQGNSA. CDR3 length: 16 amino acids. J was trimmed by 5 bases and V by 2 bases; bases with no gene match: 11.

This clonotype showed up many times. This chain joins TRBV20-1 and TRBJ2-7, with 11 bases identical to TRBD2. Germline CDR1 DFQATT, CDR2 SNEGSKA (reference sequence). V lost 0 bases and J lost 7; bases outside the gene matches: 8. This CDR3 has 15 amino acids. The CDR3 coding sequence is TGCAGTGCTAGAGATGGGGGAGTAGCGGGAGGGGAGCAGTACTTC. Its protein product is CSARDGGVAGGEQYF.

Concerning this clonotype itself: One end of the junction is discordant with germline, which a read error may explain. This sequence joins TRBV2 and TRBJ1-5; possibly TRBD1 for D (5 bases). CDR3 length: 15 amino acids. The germline V gene has CDR1 SNHLY and CDR2 FYNNEI. The CDR3 DNA sequence: TGCGCCAGCAGTTACTCCGCAGGGCCGTATCAGCCCCAGCATTTT. Its translation: CASSYSAGPYQPQHF.

This clonotype showed up many times. The rearrangement links TRBV20-1 to TRBJ2-7, with 11 bases lining up with TRBD1. This CDR3 is built from 14 residues. The germline gives CDR1 DFQATT, CDR2 SNEGSKA (reference sequence). The V gene end was trimmed by 5 bases and the J gene end by 4 bases; junction bases not matched to a gene: 7. The DNA for the CDR3 is TGCAGTGCTCGGACGGACAGGGGGCCTTACGAGCAGTACTTC. This encodes CSARTDRGPYEQYF.

This clonotype was found many times. The V call is TRBV20-1, the J call TRBJ2-5; D not certain. In germline, CDR1 is DFQATT, CDR2 SNEGSKA (reference sequence). This CDR3 is built from 12 residues. The V end lost 5 bases, the J end lost 5 bases, and 12 bases lay between the germline ends. CDR3 loop: CSAPLVRETQYF. The CDR3 bases are TGCAGTGCTCCCTTGGTCCGGGAGACCCAGTACTTC.

The chain recombines TRBV27 with TRBJ1-1; D possibly corresponds to TRBD1 (5 bases). The V end lost 10 bases, the J end lost 6 bases, and 33 bases lay between the germline ends. The CDR3 contains 18 residues. Per the germline V gene, CDR1 is MNHEY and CDR2 is SMNVEV (reference sequence). As DNA, the CDR3 is TGTGCCACCACGTTAACTACAGGAGGGGCAGGCATCGTCGCTGAAGCTTTCTTT. Translation: CATTLTTGGAGIVAEAFF.

This clonotype was observed once. V usage is TRBV6-2 or TRBV6-3 and J usage is TRBJ2-5; D remains ambiguous. CDR1 is MNHEY, CDR2 SVGEGT, per germline. The V end was cut by 6 bases, the J end by 2 bases, with 10 bases between. The CDR3 is made up of 13 amino acids. CDR3 sequence reads: CASRLVGQETQYF. In DNA, the CDR3 is TGTGCCAGCAGACTCGTCGGGCAAGAGACCCAGTACTTC.

Details on this clonotype: A much larger clone lies a single base off, so this may be a read error. The chain is built from TRBV29-1 and TRBJ2-5, with a tentative D call TRBD1 (6 bases). CDR1 is SQVTM and CDR2 is ANQGSEA in the germline V gene. This CDR3 comprises 12 residues. The CDR3 region is CRVVKGDETQYF. In nucleotides, the CDR3 is TGCAGAGTTGTGAAGGGGGACGAGACCCAGTACTTC.

As to this clonotype: One end of the junction varies from germline; a read error may be responsible. This chain links TRBV15 with TRBJ1-1, with D possibly TRBD1 on 5 matching bases. CDR3 length equals 18 residues. Germline V CDR1 and CDR2: LNHNV, YYDKDF (reference sequence). CDR3 protein: CATRTALLAFERGTEAFF. The DNA of the CDR3 is TGTGCAACCAGAACCGCACTCCTGGCGTTCGAGAGGGGCACTGAAGCTTTCTTT.

Note on this clonotype: A much larger clone differs by one base, so this may be a read error. Lacking the conserved final phenylalanine or tryptophan, this CDR3 likely reflects a read error. The gene calls are TRBV29-1 and TRBJ2-5; tentatively, D is TRBD1 (7 bases). The V gene lost 6 bases and the J gene lost 6 bases, with 14 bases spanning the gap. Germline CDR1 and CDR2: SQVTM and ANQGSEA. The CDR3 runs to 12 residues. The CDR3 DNA reads TGCAGCGTAGTGCGGGACAGACAGACCCAGTACTTA. Translated: CSVVRDRQTQYL.

Many counts were recorded for this clonotype. Mismatch with germline at one junction end may stem from a read error. V is TRBV6-5 and J is TRBJ2-7, with 13 bases matching TRBD2. The CDR3 extends over 16 amino acids. Germline loops: CDR1 MNHEY, CDR2 SVGAGI. CDR3 residues: CASSNSGLAGFYEQYF. The CDR3, as DNA: TGTGCCAGCAGTAACTCGGGACTAGCGGGGTTCTACGAGCAGTACTTC.

The table lists this clonotype with a few counts. The CDR3 here is CASSLGRARYYEQYF. CDR3 DNA sequence: TGTGCCAGCAGCCTGGGCAGGGCCCGGTACTACGAGCAGTACTTC. The chain carries TRBV7-8 and TRBJ2-7, with a possible D match to TRBD1 (5 bases). The CDR3 spans 15 residues. V dropped 5 bases and J dropped 3 bases, with 17 bases sitting between them. CDR1 is SGHVS, CDR2 FQNEAQ, per germline.

This clonotype has at least ten counts. The rearrangement links TRBV7-2 to TRBJ1-1; D is unclear. Germline V gene sequence: CDR1 SGHTA, CDR2 FQGNSA. The V end lost 1 base, the J end lost 8 bases, and 8 bases lay between the germline ends. This CDR3 is built from 12 residues. Here the CDR3 DNA reads TGTGCCAGCAGCTTAGGTTCTGTAGAAGCTTTCTTT. Translated, it gives CASSLGSVEAFF.

This clonotype has at least ten counts. This sequence joins TRBV7-2 and TRBJ1-5; possibly TRBD1 for D (6 bases). CDR1 and CDR2 from the germline V gene are SGHTA and FQGNSA. The CDR3 covers 14 residues. V was trimmed by 5 bases and J by 13 bases, leaving 21 bases between them. The CDR3 DNA reads TGTGCCAGCAGCCCGACCATGGGCCGGGGGCAGCAGCATTTT. It specifies CASSPTMGRGQQHF.

Only a few counts were recorded for this clonotype. This chain joins TRBV5-6 and TRBJ2-7, with D possibly being TRBD1 or TRBD2 (5 bases each). V was clipped by 1 base and J by 5 bases, with 13 bases between them. The CDR3 spans 14 residues. CDR1 and CDR2 from the germline V gene are SGHDT and YYEEEE. This CDR3 reads CASSLQAGTDEQYF. Here the CDR3 DNA reads TGTGCCAGCAGCTTGCAGGCAGGGACCGACGAGCAGTACTTC. The whole variable domain, filled in from reference TRBV5-6 and TRBJ2-7, reads DAGVTQSPTHLIKTRGQQVTLRCSPKSGHDTVSWYQQALGQGPQFIFQYYEEEERQRGNFPDRFSGHQFPNYSSELNVNALLLGDSALYLCASSLQAGTDEQYFGPGTRLTVT.

This clonotype was counted at least ten times. This chain connects TRBV28 to TRBJ2-3, with TRBD2 identical over 12 bases. Germline values: CDR1 MDHEN, CDR2 SYDVKM. The CDR3 spans 17 residues. V trimming: 5 bases; J trimming: 0 bases; junction bases outside the gene matches: 6. The CDR3 DNA reads TGTGCCAGCAGTCCCCAAGGACTAGCGGGAAGCACAGATACGCAGTATTTT. Protein sequence: CASSPQGLAGSTDTQYF. The full variable domain, rest sourced from reference TRBV28 and TRBJ2-3, is DVKVTQSSRYLVKRTGEKVFLECVQDMDHENMFWYRQDPGLGLRLIYFSYDVKMKEKGDIPEGYSVSREKKERFSLILESASTNQTSMYLCASSPQGLAGSTDTQYFGPGTRLTVL.

This clonotype was observed many times. The chain is built from TRBV7-2 and TRBJ1-2, with 7 bases aligning to TRBD1. V was clipped by 0 bases and J by 7 bases; unmatched bases: 5. Germline V lookup: CDR1 SGHTA, CDR2 FQGNSA. The CDR3 is made up of 14 amino acids. Here the CDR3 DNA reads TGTGCCAGCAGCTTAGCCAGGGGGACGAGTGGCTACACCTTC. Protein sequence: CASSLARGTSGYTF.

This clonotype was found a few times. The rearrangement uses TRBV19 and TRBJ1-1, with 9 bases identical to TRBD1. CDR1 LNHDA and CDR2 SQIVND come from the germline V gene (reference sequence). Trimming removed 7 bases from V and 4 bases from J; junction bases left unmatched: 7. The CDR3 contains 14 residues. The CDR3, as DNA: TGTGCCAGTAAAATACAGGGGGCAAGCACTGAAGCTTTCTTT. This sequence encodes CASKIQGASTEAFF.

V and J are TRBV5-1 and TRBJ2-7; either TRBD1 or TRBD2 may fit D (5 bases each). The V gene lost 4 bases and the J gene lost 6 bases, with 14 bases spanning the gap. The CDR3 is 13 residues long. The V gene's germline CDR1 is SGHRS and CDR2 YFSETQ. The CDR3 protein is CASSSGGMGEQYF. The CDR3 DNA is TGCGCCAGCAGCAGTGGGGGTATGGGCGAGCAGTACTTC. The whole variable domain, remainder taken from reference TRBV5-1 and TRBJ2-7, is KAGVTQTPRYLIKTRGQQVTLSCSPISGHRSVSWYQQTPGQGLQFLFEYFSETQRNKGNFPGRFSGRQFSNSRSEMNVSTLELGDSALYLCASSSGGMGEQYFGPGTRLTVT.

On this clonotype: Its ends do not fully match the called genes, so a read error is possible. The chain uses TRBV6-2 or TRBV6-3 and TRBJ1-1; D gene unclear. In germline, CDR1 is MNHEY, CDR2 SVGEGT. This CDR3 has 13 residues. Written as DNA, the CDR3 is TGTACCAGCAGTTTTTCCATAAACACTGAAGCTTTCTTT. This sequence encodes CTSSFSINTEAFF.

This clonotype was counted ten times or more. V usage is TRBV7-2 and J usage is TRBJ2-2, with 8 bases that match TRBD1. This CDR3 has 15 residues. Germline V CDR1 and CDR2: SGHTA, FQGNSA. V lost 5 bases and J lost 5; bases outside the gene matches: 7. DNA for the CDR3: TGTGCCAGCAGCCCCCAACAGGGGGGTACCGGGGAGCTGTTTTTT. This translates into CASSPQQGGTGELFF.

This clonotype has just a few counts. The V and J genes are TRBV3-1 and TRBJ2-7, with D hard to call. CDR1 and CDR2 from the germline V gene are LGHDT and YNNKEL (reference sequence). V dropped 4 bases and J dropped 0 bases, with 10 bases sitting between them. The CDR3 has 14 amino acids. Here the CDR3 DNA reads TGTGCCAGCAGCCCGTTGGACCACTCCTACGAGCAGTACTTC. It specifies CASSPLDHSYEQYF.

This clonotype was counted ten times or more. The CDR3 DNA reads TGCAGTGCTAGCCCGGACGTAAGCTCCTACAATGAGCAGTTCTTC. Its translation is CSASPDVSSYNEQFF. The chain combines TRBV20-1 with TRBJ2-1; D is unclear. V shed 3 bases and J shed 0 bases, with 12 bases lying between them. This CDR3 region has 15 residues. Germline V gives CDR1 DFQATT, CDR2 SNEGSKA (reference sequence).

The rearrangement links TRBV10-3 to TRBJ2-6; D may be TRBD2 (6 bases). CDR3 length: 13 amino acids. Trimming left V 10 bases short and J 1 base short, with 8 bases between. CDR1 is ENHRY and CDR2 is SYGVKD in the germline V gene. CDR3 region: CATGGSGANVLTF. The CDR3 DNA reads TGTGCCACCGGAGGGTCTGGGGCCAACGTCCTGACTTTC.